The clone carrying this T cell receptor beta chain was detected ten times or more. The target antigen is unknown. Deletions cut 2 bases from V and 3 bases from J, with 13 bases between. Germline CDR1 SGHTA, CDR2 FQGNSA. This CDR3 is 15 amino acids long. The data are from a study of T cell repertoires in cytomegalovirus infection. Looking at the study overall: Public TCR beta signatures indicated both CMV infection and matching HLA type.

TCRdb re-called the reads with MiXCR, one entry per CDR3 protein. The sample shows more than 140,000 distinct CDR3 sequences, about 6.5% of them seen only once. General study results and limits: The ex vivo response showed dominance by HLA-C-restricted CMV-specific TCR beta clonotypes.

Sequences were obtained from PBMCs. The chain has TRBV7-2 and TRBJ1-1, with a weak D call TRBD1 (5 bases). This TCR was sampled from a human donor in good health (CMV status not recorded). Some clones in this sample may be carry-over from other donors' samples. The CDR3 bases are TGTGCCAGCAGCTTAAAGACAGCGCTGTACACTGAAGCTTTCTTT. This sequence encodes CASSLKTALYTEAFF.